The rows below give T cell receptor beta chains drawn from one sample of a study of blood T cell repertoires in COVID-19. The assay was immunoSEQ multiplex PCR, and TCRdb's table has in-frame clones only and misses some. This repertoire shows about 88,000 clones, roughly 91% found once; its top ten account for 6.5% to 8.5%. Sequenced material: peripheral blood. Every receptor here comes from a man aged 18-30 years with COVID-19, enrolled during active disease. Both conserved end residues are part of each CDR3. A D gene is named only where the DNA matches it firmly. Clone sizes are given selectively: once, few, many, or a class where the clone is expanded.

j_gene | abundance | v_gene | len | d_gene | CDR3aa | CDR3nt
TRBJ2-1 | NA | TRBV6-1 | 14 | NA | CASSEASMVNEQFF | TGTGCCAGCAGTGAAGCGAGCATGGTCAATGAGCAGTTCTTC
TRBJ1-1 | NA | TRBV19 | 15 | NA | CASSHGDKMNTEAFF | TGTGCCAGTAGTCATGGGGACAAGATGAACACTGAAGCTTTCTTT
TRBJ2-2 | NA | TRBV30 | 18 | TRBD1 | CAWTRTGHLGGNTGELFF | TGTGCCTGGACTCGGACAGGGCATTTGGGTGGGAATACCGGGGAGCTGTTTTTT
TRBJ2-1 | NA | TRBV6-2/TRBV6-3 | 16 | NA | CASSRLAEPPYNEQFF | TGTGCCAGCAGTCGATTAGCGGAGCCCCCCTACAATGAGCAGTTCTTC
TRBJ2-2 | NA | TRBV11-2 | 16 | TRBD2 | CASSPVGGVVTGELFF | TGTGCCAGCAGCCCCGTCGGGGGGGTCGTCACCGGGGAGCTGTTTTTT
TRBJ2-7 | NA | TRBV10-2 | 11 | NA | CASSDLYEQYF | TGCGCCAGCAGTGACCTGTACGAGCAGTACTTC
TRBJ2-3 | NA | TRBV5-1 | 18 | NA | CASSLPTGFLGARDTQYF | TGCGCCAGCAGCCTACCTACAGGGTTCCTAGGGGCAAGGGATACGCAGTATTTT
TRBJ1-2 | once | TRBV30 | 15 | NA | CAWRNRERVPEGYTF | TGTGCCTGGAGGAACAGGGAGAGGGTACCGGAGGGCTACACCTTC
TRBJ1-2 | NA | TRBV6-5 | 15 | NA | CASSSQQGGGYGYTF | TGTGCCAGCAGTTCGCAACAGGGAGGGGGCTATGGCTACACCTTC
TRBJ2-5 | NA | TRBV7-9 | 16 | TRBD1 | CASSQPRTGPKETQYF | TGTGCCAGCAGCCAACCGAGGACAGGGCCGAAAGAGACCCAGTACTTC
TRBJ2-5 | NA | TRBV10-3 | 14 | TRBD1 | CAISPGQGRETQYF | TGTGCCATCAGCCCGGGACAGGGCCGAGAGACCCAGTACTTC
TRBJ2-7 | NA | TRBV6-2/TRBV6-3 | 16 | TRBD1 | CASSYSRDREVDEQYF | TGTGCCAGCAGTTACTCTCGGGACAGGGAAGTCGACGAGCAGTACTTC
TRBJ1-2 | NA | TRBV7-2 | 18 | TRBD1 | CASSFRGIHLQGKEGYTF | TGTGCCAGCAGCTTCAGGGGAATTCACTTACAGGGGAAAGAGGGCTACACCTTC
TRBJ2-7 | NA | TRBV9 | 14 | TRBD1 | CASSASSTGSEQYF | TGTGCCAGCAGCGCATCCTCGACAGGGAGCGAGCAGTACTTC
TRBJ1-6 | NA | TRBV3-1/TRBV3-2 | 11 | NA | CASSQGPPLHF | TGTGCCAGCAGCCAGGGGCCACCCCTCCACTTT
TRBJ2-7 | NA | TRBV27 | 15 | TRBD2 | CASSLYGTRGYEQYF | TGTGCCAGCAGTTTATACGGGACTAGGGGGTACGAGCAGTACTTC
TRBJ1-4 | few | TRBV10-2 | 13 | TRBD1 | CASRDRSQEKLLF | TGCGCCAGCAGGGACAGGTCGCAAGAAAAACTGCTTTTT
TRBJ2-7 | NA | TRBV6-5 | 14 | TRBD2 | CASKGAGDPYEQYF | TGTGCCAGCAAGGGAGCGGGGGACCCCTACGAGCAGTACTTC